Included here is one TCR beta chain sequence, with context. This record belongs to a study of blood T cell repertoires in COVID-19. V shed 5 bases and J shed 6 bases, with 17 bases lying between them. The CDR3 is 15 residues long. Germline lookup yields CDR1 MRHNA and CDR2 SNTAGT. This table comes from immunoSEQ multiplex PCR, and its TCRdb copy is limited to in-frame clones, with some not included. The sample records 430,000 or so clones, approximately 90% being singletons. Which cohort a participant joined came from the clinical history participants gave. V usage is TRBV6-4 and J usage is TRBJ2-1, with D maybe TRBD2 (5 bases). This TCR derives from a woman aged 40 to 50 who had recovered from COVID-19. Sequenced material: PBMCs or T cells enriched from blood (not recorded which). In nucleotides, the CDR3 is TGTGCCAGCAGTCCTGAACGGGGTGTGCTCAATGAGCAGTTCTTC. Its protein is CASSPERGVLNEQFF.